The T cell receptor (beta chain) under discussion was sequenced for a study of CD8 T cells in Susac syndrome. Random hexamers were used to reverse transcribe an amount of roughly 0.5 to 1 ug RNA. The immunoSEQ assay covered 54 Vbeta and 13 Jbeta segments for CDR3. MiXCR was run by TCRdb on the immunoSEQ multiplex PCR reads, yielding one entry per CDR3 protein. The sample shows 200,000 to 250,000 distinct CDR3 sequences, about 94% of them seen only once. From germline, CDR1 is SGDLS and CDR2 YYNGEE. The CDR3 contains 14 residues. The V end lost 0 bases, the J end lost 4 bases, and 7 bases lay between the germline ends.

Sequenced material: CD4+ T cells from PBMCs. This receptor was obtained from a human donor with Susac syndrome. The chain has TRBV9 and TRBJ2-2; unclear D gene. Here the CDR3 reads CASSVVPSTGELFF. CDR3 bases: TGTGCCAGCAGCGTAGTTCCTTCCACCGGGGAGCTGTTTTTT.